The clone carrying this T cell receptor beta chain was counted at least ten times. Treg sorting used a CD4+CD25+CD127-/low gate. Germline assignment: CDR1 MNHEY and CDR2 SMNVEV (reference sequence). This CDR3 is 12 amino acids long. Trimming left V 2 bases short and J 6 bases short, with 8 bases between. After constant-region reverse-primer amplification, full-length variable regions underwent semi-nested PCR with Nested Universal Primer A. TCRdb analysed the 5' RACE reads with MiXCR anew, one entry per CDR3 protein. The sample contains fewer than 50,000 distinct CDR3 sequences, 22% of which appear only once.

This chain uses TRBV27 with TRBJ2-7, with D hard to call. The sequence was obtained from a female donor with breast cancer. The sample comprised Tregs sorted from a lymph node. CDR3 loop: CASSLKGSEQYF. CDR3 bases: TGTGCCAGCAGTTTAAAGGGTTCCGAGCAGTACTTC.